This T cell receptor beta chain was retrieved from a study of brain T cells in children with intractable seizures. Sequenced by immunoSEQ multiplex PCR; TCRdb stores in-frame clones only, minus some. The data contain fewer than 9,500 clones, approximately 73% of them singletons. Germline assignment: CDR1 SGHNT and CDR2 YENEEA. V dropped 5 bases and J dropped 7 bases, with 18 bases sitting between them. The CDR3 consists of 14 residues. Surgery cases with the highest brain T cell transcript signatures were chosen for sequencing. Whole-study findings and limits: Each case's top public CDR3 resembled known HCMV, EBV or influenza A CDR3s. Pre-surgery blood may have been undersampled, hiding some clones. Only CDR3 sequence similarity suggested viral specificity, without known HCMV serostatus.

The table lists this clone with a count of one. The antigen remains undetermined. The sequence was collected from a boy in the first two years of life with tuberous sclerosis and intractable seizures. This rearrangement joins TRBV11-3 to TRBJ2-7, with D tentatively TRBD1 or TRBD2 (6 bases each). The source material was resected brain tissue, sampled at surgery. The CDR3 protein is CASSRFGGSGEQYF. In nucleotides, the CDR3 is TGTGCCAGCAGCCGATTCGGGGGCTCGGGGGAGCAGTACTTC.